This T cell receptor beta chain comes out of a study of T cell responses to AZD1222 COVID-19 vaccine. Findings of the study overall: Spike regions recognized by vaccine-associated CD4 TCRs spanned the protein, led by 160-218 and 743-854. The donor group comprised mostly white British people and more females; the analysis possibly underestimated clonal diversity. Targeting of unmutated variant regions was reportedly seen in nearly half of spike-specific TCRs.

Measured with immunoSEQ multiplex PCR; TCRdb has only the in-frame clones, and not every one. Counted here are approximately 150,000 clones, more than 85% occurring once; the ten biggest clones make up approximately 2.3%. To note about this clone: Its antigen is not known.

Germline lookup yields CDR1 SEHNR and CDR2 FQNEAQ (reference sequence). The CDR3 has 12 residues. Trimming removed 1 base from V and 8 bases from J, with 6 bases in between. The sequence was obtained from an adult in good health. V is TRBV7-9 and J is TRBJ2-1; unclear D gene. Here the sequenced sample was peripheral blood, taken on day 0 of AZD1222 vaccination. The CDR3 DNA is TGTGCCAGCAGCTTAGTTGGCTATGAGCAGTTCTTC. Protein product: CASSLVGYEQFF.